The 29 T cell receptor beta chains presented below share a single source sample, sequenced in a study of blood T cell repertoires in COVID-19. Some clones are missing from TCRdb's copy, which holds only in-frame ones; the method was immunoSEQ multiplex PCR. This table has 75,000 to 90,000 clones, about 88% appearing once. Sequenced material: peripheral blood. These receptors were taken from a man older than 75 with active or convalescent COVID-19.

The chain carries TRBV5-1 and TRBJ1-2, with TRBD1 identical over 8 bases. There are 16 residues in the CDR3. Looked up from germline, CDR1 is SGHRS and CDR2 is YFSETQ. J lost 0 bases, V lost 8 bases, and 12 bases had no gene match. The CDR3 sequence is CASRRDRQIPNYGYTF. The CDR3 DNA follows: TGCGCCAGTAGGAGGGACAGGCAAATCCCTAACTATGGCTACACCTTC.

This rearrangement joins TRBV24-1 to TRBJ2-7; 7 bases fit TRBD1. The CDR3 totals 14 residues. Germline V lookup: CDR1 KGHDR, CDR2 SFDVKD. V lost 12 bases to trimming and J lost 2 bases; unmatched junction nucleotides: 12. CDR3 in amino acids: CAAYWTGGTYEQYV. The CDR3 bases are TGTGCCGCCTACTGGACAGGAGGAACCTACGAGCAGTACGTC.

This clone has only one observation. This chain joins TRBV14 and TRBJ2-7; 7 bases are shared with TRBD1. CDR1 SGHDN and CDR2 FVKESK come from the germline V gene. The V gene end was trimmed by 4 bases and the J gene end by 6 bases; junction bases not matched to a gene: 24. The CDR3 has 19 amino acids. CDR3 amino acids: CASSRFRGPPGDPFLEQYV. The CDR3 coding sequence is TGTGCCAGCAGCCGATTTAGGGGGCCTCCCGGGGACCCCTTTCTCGAGCAGTACGTC.

This clone was detected only once. The chain combines TRBV5-1 with TRBJ1-6; possible D gene TRBD1, 5 bases. V lost 1 base, J lost 6 bases, and 14 bases lay in between. Germline V gene sequence: CDR1 SGHRS, CDR2 YFSETQ. The CDR3 totals 16 residues. In nucleotides, the CDR3 is TGCGCCAGCAGCTTGTCAGGGCCTCTCTCTAATTCACCCCTCCACTTT. Protein sequence: CASSLSGPLSNSPLHF.

There are a few counts of this clone. The genes are TRBV27 and TRBJ1-1; TRBD1 matches at 7 bases. Germline CDR1 MNHEY, CDR2 SMNVEV (reference sequence). Germline trimming cut 5 bases from V and 8 bases from J; bases unmatched to any gene: 14. The CDR3 runs to 15 residues. The CDR3 sequence is CASSGSSGQRTEAFF. For the CDR3, the DNA is TGTGCCAGCAGTGGATCGTCGGGACAGAGGACCGAAGCTTTCTTT.

The chain recombines TRBV18 with TRBJ2-3; tentatively, D is TRBD1 (6 bases). Looked up from germline, CDR1 is KGHSH and CDR2 is LQKENI. V was cut by 6 bases and J by 2 bases, with 15 bases left in between. The CDR3 loop spans 15 amino acids. The CDR3 loop is CASSPTGYLTDTQYF. In DNA form, the CDR3 reads TGTGCCAGCTCGCCAACAGGGTACCTCACAGATACGCAGTATTTT.

The chain has TRBV6-6 and TRBJ2-3, with 8 bases fitting TRBD2. J was trimmed by 5 bases and V by 5 bases; bases with no gene match: 15. The germline gives CDR1 MNHNY, CDR2 SVGAGI (reference sequence). This CDR3 spans 17 amino acids. The CDR3, as DNA: TGTGCCAGCAGTCGAGGCTCGGGACTAGGAGGGGGAGATACGCAGTATTTT. It yields the protein CASSRGSGLGGGDTQYF.

The chain couples TRBV27 to TRBJ1-2; the match to TRBD1 covers 7 bases. This CDR3 region has 16 residues. Trimming at V came to 5 bases and at J to 4 bases, leaving 13 bases not matched to a gene. CDR1 is MNHEY and CDR2 is SMNVEV in the germline V gene (reference sequence). CDR3 DNA sequence: TGTGCCAGCAGTAGCAAGGGACAGTCCCCATTCTATGGCTACACCTTC. It codes for CASSSKGQSPFYGYTF.

The V gene is TRBV6-1, the J gene TRBJ2-7, with D maybe TRBD2 (6 bases). V lost 3 bases and J lost 6, with 12 bases in between. In germline, CDR1 is MNHNS, CDR2 SASEGT. CDR3 length: 13 amino acids. Here the CDR3 DNA reads TGTGCCAGCAGTGAGGAGGGTGGAATCGAGCAGTACGTC. This sequence encodes CASSEEGGIEQYV.

The chain has TRBV11-2 and TRBJ2-2; 10 positions agree with TRBD2. The V segment lost 4 bases and the J segment 7 bases; nucleotides outside the gene matches: 9. The germline CDR1 and CDR2 sequences are SGHAT and FQNNGV. CDR3 length: 16 residues. CDR3 amino acids: CASSSKLAGEGGELFF. CDR3 sequence (DNA): TGTGCCAGCAGCTCAAAGCTAGCGGGAGAGGGCGGGGAGCTGTTTTTT.

The CDR3 loop is CASSMGQGKETQYF. The CDR3 DNA reads TGCGCCAGCAGCATGGGACAGGGAAAAGAGACCCAGTACTTC. The gene calls are TRBV5-1 and TRBJ2-5; 9 positions agree with TRBD1. CDR3 length equals 14 residues. After removal of 4 bases from V and 3 bases from J, the junction contained 4 bases not matched to a gene. Germline-derived CDR1 and CDR2 are SGHRS and YFSETQ.

In this sample, this clone turned up once. The chain links TRBV5-1 to TRBJ2-1, with 8 nucleotides matching TRBD1. CDR1 and CDR2 (germline): SGHRS, YFSETQ. The length of the CDR3 is 15 residues. V shed 3 bases, J shed 7 bases, and the junction held 9 bases outside the gene matches. CDR3 protein: CASSSLPGQENEQFF. The DNA of the CDR3 is TGCGCCAGCAGCTCATTACCGGGACAGGAGAATGAGCAGTTCTTC.

The V and J genes are TRBV23-1 and TRBJ2-3; 8 positions match TRBD1. TRBV23-1 is noted as an ORF with a role that remains uncertain. V shed 4 bases, J shed 2 bases, and the junction held 8 bases outside the gene matches. CDR3 length equals 16 residues. This CDR3 is CASSPRTGSITDTQYF. The CDR3 DNA reads as TGCGCCAGCAGTCCTAGGACAGGGAGTATCACAGATACGCAGTATTTT.

This clone was seen a single time. V gene TRBV29-1 combines with J gene TRBJ2-4; the D gene is possibly TRBD1 (6 bases). CDR1 is SQVTM, CDR2 ANQGSEA, per germline. The CDR3 length is 13 residues. The ends were cut back, 7 bases at V and 3 bases at J, with 13 bases in the middle. The CDR3 DNA reads TGCAGCGCAATGGACAGAAACAAAAACATTCAGTACTTC. Its translation is CSAMDRNKNIQYF.

This chain links TRBV5-1 with TRBJ2-3; 8 positions match TRBD1. Germline V CDR1 and CDR2: SGHRS, YFSETQ. V was pared by 3 bases and J by 0 bases, with 3 bases of the junction left unmatched. CDR3 size: 15 residues. In nucleotides, the CDR3 is TGCGCCAGCAGCTCCGACAGGGGAAGCACAGATACGCAGTATTTT. Amino acids: CASSSDRGSTDTQYF.

J is TRBJ1-1 and V is TRBV18; possible D gene TRBD1, 5 bases. CDR1 is KGHSH and CDR2 is LQKENI in the germline V gene. This CDR3 is 14 amino acids long. V lost 1 base and J 1 base, leaving 7 bases between the germline ends. CDR3: CASSPLGQNTEAFF. The CDR3 DNA sequence: TGTGCCAGCTCACCACTAGGACAGAACACTGAAGCTTTCTTT.

CDR3 coding DNA: TGTGCCTGGAGTGTAAAATTTGCGGGACCGAACACTGAAGCTTTCTTT. It specifies CAWSVKFAGPNTEAFF. The chain is built from TRBV30 and TRBJ1-1, with a possible D match to TRBD1 (5 bases). The length of the CDR3 is 16 residues. The germline V gene has CDR1 GTSNPN and CDR2 SVGIG (reference sequence). Trimming pared 0 bases from V and 1 base from J, leaving 15 bases between.

The genes are TRBV18 and TRBJ2-7; 7 nucleotides agree with TRBD1. With 6 bases clipped from V and 0 bases from J, the junction kept 5 bases outside the gene matches. CDR1 is KGHSH and CDR2 is LQKENI in the germline V gene. The CDR3 totals 14 residues. The CDR3 bases are TGTGCCAGCTCGGCCGACAGGGACTCCTACGAGCAGTACGTC. Its translation: CASSADRDSYEQYV.

The V and J genes are TRBV5-1 and TRBJ2-2, with 7 bases matching TRBD1. Germline V gene lookup returns CDR1 SGHRS and CDR2 YFSETQ. J lost 1 base, V lost 4 bases, and 4 bases had no gene match. This CDR3 region has 15 residues. The CDR3 here is CASSPSGGNTGELFF. CDR3 nucleotide sequence: TGCGCCAGCAGCCCATCAGGGGGGAACACCGGGGAGCTGTTTTTT.

This chain joins TRBV7-8 and TRBJ1-5; D possibly corresponds to TRBD1 (6 bases). V gave up 1 base and J gave up 7 bases, with 14 bases separating them. The CDR3 has 15 residues. The germline gives CDR1 SGHVS, CDR2 FQNEAQ. The CDR3 nucleotides are TGTGCCAGCAGCTTAGTTTGGGGGCCGGAGCAGCCCCAGCATTTT. Encoded protein: CASSLVWGPEQPQHF.

The V and J genes are TRBV7-9 and TRBJ2-7; D unclear. This CDR3 comprises 14 residues. The germline V and J ends were trimmed by 2 bases and 0 bases, with 8 bases remaining between them. In germline, CDR1 is SEHNR, CDR2 FQNEAQ (reference sequence). DNA for the CDR3: TGTGCCAGCAGCTTATTCCAGAACTCCTACGAGCAGTACGTC. Protein: CASSLFQNSYEQYV.

V usage is TRBV9 and J usage is TRBJ2-3, with D possibly TRBD1 on 6 matching bases. The germline gives CDR1 SGDLS, CDR2 YYNGEE. The CDR3 sequence is 15 residues long. V was trimmed by 4 bases and J by 6 bases, leaving 18 bases between them. The CDR3 DNA is TGTGCCAGCAGCAATCAACCGGGACAATACGATACGCAGTATTTT. Translating gives CASSNQPGQYDTQYF. Drawing the rest from reference TRBV9 and TRBJ2-3, the complete variable domain is DSGVTQTPKHLITATGQRVTLRCSPRSGDLSVYWYQQSLDQGLQFLIQYYNGEERAKGNILERFSAQQFPDLHSELNLSSLELGDSALYFCASSNQPGQYDTQYFGPGTRLTVL.

This chain uses TRBV7-9 with TRBJ1-2; 8 bases agree with TRBD1. Germline CDR1 reads SEHNR; CDR2 reads FQNEAQ (reference sequence). This CDR3 spans 14 amino acids. V lost 3 bases, J lost 0 bases, and 0 bases stayed unmatched. DNA for the CDR3: TGTGCCAGCAGCTTGACAGGGGCTAACTATGGCTACACCTTC. Its protein is CASSLTGANYGYTF.

The V and J genes are TRBV18 and TRBJ1-2; tentative D call: TRBD1 (5 bases). This CDR3 has 15 residues. CDR1 KGHSH and CDR2 LQKENI come from the germline V gene. The V gene lost 3 bases and the J gene lost 4 bases, with 15 bases spanning the gap. The CDR3, as DNA: TGTGCCAGCTCACCGGGAACAGGAAAGTCCTATGGCTACACCTTC. Translation: CASSPGTGKSYGYTF.

This clone has only a few counts. This chain connects TRBV5-1 to TRBJ1-6; D might be TRBD1 (5 bases). Per germline, CDR1 SGHRS and CDR2 YFSETQ. V gave up 4 bases and J gave up 4 bases, with 12 bases separating them. The CDR3 sequence is 15 residues long. The CDR3 is CASSLRQLYNSPLHF. The CDR3 nucleotides are TGCGCCAGCAGCCTTCGACAGCTGTATAATTCACCCCTCCACTTT.

V and J are TRBV2 and TRBJ2-2; 10 nucleotides agree with TRBD1. Germline V lookup: CDR1 SNHLY, CDR2 FYNNEI. The CDR3 spans 15 residues. Losses at the gene ends were 4 bases for V and 4 bases for J; bases not matched to a gene: 3. The DNA for the CDR3 is TGTGCCAGCAGTGCAGGGACAGGGGCCACCGGGGAGCTGTTTTTT. This gives the protein CASSAGTGATGELFF. Full variable domain (remainder filled in from reference TRBV2 and TRBJ2-2): EPEVTQTPSHQVTQMGQEVILRCVPISNHLYFYWYRQILGQKVEFLVSFYNNEISEKSEIFDDQFSVERPDGSNFTLKIRSTKLEDSAMYFCASSAGTGATGELFFGEGSRLTVL.

In its sample, this clone was seen once. The rearrangement joins TRBV19 to TRBJ1-2; TRBD1 is a possible D gene (6 bases). The V end was cut by 6 bases, the J end by 6 bases, with 11 bases between. CDR1 LNHDA and CDR2 SQIVND come from the germline V gene (reference sequence). The length of the CDR3 is 12 residues. CDR3 sequence reads: CASRWAGDGYTF. Written as DNA, the CDR3 is TGTGCCAGTAGATGGGCAGGGGATGGCTACACCTTC.

The V and J genes are TRBV27 and TRBJ2-3; 13 bases fit TRBD2. This CDR3 comprises 17 residues. The J segment lost 3 bases and the V segment lost 5 bases, leaving 8 bases of the junction unmatched. Per germline, CDR1 MNHEY and CDR2 SMNVEV (reference sequence). The CDR3 DNA follows: TGTGCCAGCAGTCCGCCCGGACTAGCGGGAGTGACAGATACGCAGTATTTT. Protein sequence: CASSPPGLAGVTDTQYF.

The rearrangement links TRBV27 to TRBJ1-1; tentative D call: TRBD1 (6 bases). Trimming removed 3 bases at V and 1 base at J, with 12 bases between. In germline, CDR1 is MNHEY, CDR2 SMNVEV (reference sequence). The CDR3 consists of 15 residues. The DNA for the CDR3 is TGTGCCAGCAGTTTTTCCGTCAGGGGGAACACTGAAGCTTTCTTT. Translated: CASSFSVRGNTEAFF.